The next 7 T cell receptor beta chains were all read from a single sample in a study of T-cell reconstitution after alpha-beta-depleted transplantation in children. Preparation of the TCRbeta library used unique molecular identifiers. Each CDR3 protein is one row after TCRdb ran MiXCR on the PCR reads. The table includes about 610,000 distinct CDR3 sequences, roughly a tenth detected once. Here the sequenced sample was PBMCs from the stem cell graft donor, taken from the stem cell graft. Every receptor here comes from a human donor who donated a stem cell graft to a child with acute myeloid leukemia.

This chain uses TRBV29-1 with TRBJ2-7; perhaps TRBD2 as D (5 bases). Trimming pared 4 bases from V and 5 bases from J, leaving 15 bases between. CDR1 is SQVTM and CDR2 is ANQGSEA in the germline V gene. The CDR3 runs 13 residues. The CDR3 region is CSVVMAGWDEQYF. Written as DNA, the CDR3 is TGCAGCGTTGTAATGGCGGGCTGGGACGAGCAGTACTTC.

The chain couples TRBV18 to TRBJ2-5, with 9 bases aligning to TRBD2. The germline gives CDR1 KGHSH, CDR2 LQKENI. This CDR3 spans 15 amino acids. With V trimmed by 2 bases and J by 2 bases, 3 bases remained unmatched. CDR3 in amino acids: CASSPEAGGQETQYF. The CDR3, as DNA: TGTGCCAGCTCACCAGAAGCGGGAGGTCAAGAGACCCAGTACTTC.

This clonotype turned up a few times. The chain couples TRBV27 to TRBJ2-1; no clear D gene. V dropped 6 bases and J dropped 8 bases, with 20 bases sitting between them. Germline V gene sequence: CDR1 MNHEY, CDR2 SMNVEV (reference sequence). The CDR3 is made up of 15 amino acids. DNA of the CDR3: TGTGCCAGCAGGCCCCGACTCGGAAGCACCGATGAGCAGTTCTTC. Encoded protein: CASRPRLGSTDEQFF.

This clonotype was seen many times. This chain uses TRBV20-1 with TRBJ2-5; 13 bases agree with TRBD2. Germline values: CDR1 DFQATT, CDR2 SNEGSKA (reference sequence). This CDR3 has 13 residues. V trimming: 3 bases; J trimming: 5 bases; junction bases outside the gene matches: 0. CDR3 sequence (DNA): TGCAGTGCTAGGACTAGCGGGAGGGAGACCCAGTACTTC. Encoded protein: CSARTSGRETQYF.

This clonotype was counted only a few times. V usage is TRBV9 and J usage is TRBJ2-4; D gene ambiguous. The CDR3 spans 13 residues. Germline CDR1 and CDR2: SGDLS and YYNGEE. V shed 4 bases and J shed 6 bases, with 11 bases lying between them. CDR3 sequence reads: CASSQVGVNIQYF. CDR3 DNA: TGTGCCAGCAGCCAAGTCGGTGTAAACATTCAGTACTTC. The complete variable domain, with remaining parts taken from reference TRBV9 and TRBJ2-4, reads DSGVTQTPKHLITATGQRVTLRCSPRSGDLSVYWYQQSLDQGLQFLIQYYNGEERAKGNILERFSAQQFPDLHSELNLSSLELGDSALYFCASSQVGVNIQYFGAGTRLSVL.

This clonotype was seen many times. The rearrangement uses TRBV4-3 and TRBJ2-1; D perhaps matches TRBD2 (5 bases). The CDR3 runs 13 residues. Germline assignment: CDR1 LGHNA and CDR2 YSLEER. V lost 4 bases and J 7 bases, leaving 11 bases between the germline ends. Here the CDR3 reads CASSLEGFNEQFF. The CDR3 nucleotides read TGCGCCAGCAGCCTAGAGGGCTTTAATGAGCAGTTCTTC.

This clonotype was recorded a few times. This chain uses TRBV7-2 with TRBJ2-3, with a weak D call TRBD1 (5 bases). Trimming took off 3 bases at V and 6 bases at J, with 16 bases between the two ends. The CDR3 has 15 amino acids. Germline CDR1 reads SGHTA; CDR2 reads FQGNSA. The CDR3 sequence: CASSFIVGVLDTQYF. The DNA for the CDR3 is TGTGCCAGCAGCTTCATAGTAGGGGTCTTGGATACGCAGTATTTT.